Presented here are 18 T cell receptor beta chains from one specimen sequenced in a study of control samples from healthy donors and cancer patients (dated by TCRdb to 2018 to 2020). Receptors were amplified or captured by the immunoSEQ multiplex PCR assay. Entries here come from immuneACCESS through TCRdb and include only in-frame sequences with V and J called. Some clones fail to appear in such tables; in the studies checked, an unresolved V gene covers under half of the shortfall, and the cause of the remainder is unknown. The sample table shows 70,000 to 95,000 clones, and 80% to 95% are seen once. The ten largest make up around 1% of the sample. Sequencing was done on a sample of blood. The source is a woman younger than 45 in good health.

The gene calls are TRBV11-3 and TRBJ2-1, with D unclear. Germline V gene sequence: CDR1 SGHNT, CDR2 YENEEA. Trimming stripped 3 bases from V and 9 bases from J, with 9 bases between. The CDR3 loop spans 12 amino acids. CDR3 in DNA: TGTGCCAGCAGCTTGTTAGGAGCTGAGCAGTTCTTC. Translated: CASSLLGAEQFF. Full variable domain (missing parts from reference TRBV11-3 and TRBJ2-1): EAGVVQSPRYKIIEKKQPVAFWCNPISGHNTLYWYLQNLGQGPELLIRYENEEAVDDSQLPKDRFSAERLKGVDSTLKIQPAELGDSAVYLCASSLLGAEQFFGPGTRLTVL.

The chain joins TRBV5-1 to TRBJ1-5; TRBD1 agrees at 10 bases. With 4 bases clipped from V and 2 bases from J, the junction kept 3 bases outside the gene matches. From germline, CDR1 is SGHRS and CDR2 YFSETQ. The CDR3 extends over 15 amino acids. The CDR3, as DNA: TGCGCCAGCAGCCCAGGGACAGGGGGCAATCAGCCCCAGCATTTT. Translating it yields CASSPGTGGNQPQHF.

This clone was seen only once. V gene TRBV6-2 or TRBV6-3 combines with J gene TRBJ2-5; 10 bases align to TRBD1. The CDR3 is made up of 15 amino acids. Germline V gene lookup returns CDR1 MNHEY and CDR2 SVGEGT. J lost 6 bases, V lost 5 bases, and 9 bases had no gene match. The CDR3 bases are TGTGCCAGCAGTGTCACTCGGACAGGGGGAAAGACCCAGTACTTC. This codes for CASSVTRTGGKTQYF.

The rearrangement uses TRBV12-5 and TRBJ2-7; TRBD1 matches at 9 bases. V shed 6 bases, J shed 4 bases, and the junction held 13 bases outside the gene matches. In germline, CDR1 is LGHNT, CDR2 FRNRAP. The CDR3 totals 16 residues. In nucleotides, the CDR3 is TGTGCTAGTGGCTACCCCTTGGGGACAGGGATGTACGAGCAGTACTTC. It encodes CASGYPLGTGMYEQYF.

The chain carries TRBV29-1 and TRBJ2-3; 10 nucleotides align to TRBD1. CDR1 is SQVTM and CDR2 is ANQGSEA in the germline V gene. CDR3 size: 16 residues. J was trimmed by 3 bases and V by 1 base; bases with no gene match: 7. The CDR3 DNA sequence: TGCAGCGTTGAAGGCGACAGGGGGCGCGGGACAGATACGCAGTATTTT. As protein: CSVEGDRGRGTDTQYF.

This chain joins TRBV12-3 or TRBV12-4 and TRBJ1-2; D is perhaps TRBD1 (5 bases). Trimming pared 10 bases from V and 7 bases from J, leaving 16 bases between. The CDR3 has 12 residues. The CDR3 region is CATSSGRGGYTF. Written as DNA, the CDR3 is TGTGCCACATCGTCTGGGAGGGGTGGCTACACCTTC.

The CDR3 here is CASCRGRTEAFF. Here the CDR3 DNA reads TGTGCCAGCTGCAGGGGTCGCACTGAAGCTTTCTTT. The chain recombines TRBV2 with TRBJ1-1, with a tentative D call TRBD1 (6 bases). Trimming removed 8 bases at V and 4 bases at J, with 11 bases between. The germline CDR1 and CDR2 sequences are SNHLY and FYNNEI. The CDR3 has 12 amino acids. Variable domain in full (rest from reference TRBV2 and TRBJ1-1): EPEVTQTPSHQVTQMGQEVILRCVPISNHLYFYWYRQILGQKVEFLVSFYNNEISEKSEIFDDQFSVERPDGSNFTLKIRSTKLEDSAMYFCASCRGRTEAFFGQGTRLTVV.

CDR3 in amino acids: CASSQDRTSYEQYF. The CDR3, as DNA: TGCGCCAGCAGCCAAGATCGCACCTCCTACGAGCAGTACTTC. This rearrangement joins TRBV4-1 to TRBJ2-7; D not resolved. The CDR3 has 14 residues. Germline V gene lookup returns CDR1 MGHRA and CDR2 YSYEKL. Trimming removed 0 bases at V and 0 bases at J, with 6 bases between.

V is TRBV21-1 and J is TRBJ1-3. TRBV21-1 is deemed a pseudogene. The CDR3 length is 18 residues. This CDR3 is CASSKGGVRKSSGNTIYF. DNA of the CDR3: TGTGCCAGCAGCAAAGGAGGGGTGAGGAAGAGCTCTGGAAACACCATATATTTT.

The chain joins TRBV5-5 to TRBJ2-7; weak D call: TRBD1 (5 bases). This CDR3 has 16 amino acids. The V end lost 2 bases, the J end lost 3 bases, and 18 bases lay between the germline ends. Germline V gene sequence: CDR1 SGHKS, CDR2 YYEKEE (reference sequence). As DNA, the CDR3 is TGTGCCAGCAGCTTCAGGGCACAGGCTCCGGACTACGAGCAGTACTTC. Amino acids: CASSFRAQAPDYEQYF. Supplemented by reference TRBV5-5 and TRBJ2-7, the full variable domain reads DAGVTQSPTHLIKTRGQQVTLRCSPISGHKSVSWYQQVLGQGPQFIFQYYEKEERGRGNFPDRFSARQFPNYSSELNVNALLLGDSALYLCASSFRAQAPDYEQYFGPGTRLTVT.

The V call is TRBV6-1, the J call TRBJ1-1, with unresolved D. Germline CDR1 MNHNS, CDR2 SASEGT. This CDR3 comprises 13 residues. The germline V and J ends were trimmed by 2 bases and 3 bases, with 7 bases remaining between them. The CDR3 DNA sequence: TGTGCCAGCAGTGAAAACCCCTACACTGAAGCTTTCTTT. This sequence encodes CASSENPYTEAFF.

V gene TRBV14 combines with J gene TRBJ2-3; D tentatively reads TRBD1 or TRBD2 (6 bases each). CDR1 and CDR2 from the germline V gene are SGHDN and FVKESK. V was pared by 6 bases and J by 0 bases, with 13 bases between. The CDR3 runs 15 residues. The chain's CDR3 is CASRRGGLSTDTQYF. The CDR3 coding sequence is TGTGCCAGCAGGCGAGGGGGACTCAGCACAGATACGCAGTATTTT.

The rearrangement joins TRBV9 to TRBJ2-1; possibly TRBD2 for D (6 bases). Germline-derived CDR1 and CDR2 are SGDLS and YYNGEE. V was shortened by 3 bases and J by 0 bases, with 13 bases between the two germline ends. The CDR3 length is 16 residues. The CDR3, as DNA: TGTGCCAGCAGCGGAAGTGGGGGGAGCTCCTACAATGAGCAGTTCTTC. Translated, it gives CASSGSGGSSYNEQFF. The variable domain in full, completed from reference TRBV9 and TRBJ2-1, reads DSGVTQTPKHLITATGQRVTLRCSPRSGDLSVYWYQQSLDQGLQFLIQYYNGEERAKGNILERFSAQQFPDLHSELNLSSLELGDSALYFCASSGSGGSSYNEQFFGPGTRLTVL.

J is TRBJ1-5 and V is TRBV19; D might be TRBD1 (5 bases). V was shortened by 4 bases and J by 1 base, with 17 bases between the two germline ends. The CDR3 sequence is 17 residues long. Per the germline V gene, CDR1 is LNHDA and CDR2 is SQIVND (reference sequence). CDR3 DNA sequence: TGTGCCAGTAGTACCCCGGGGGTGTCGTCGAGCAATCAGCCCCAGCATTTT. Protein: CASSTPGVSSSNQPQHF.

The V gene is TRBV6-5, the J gene TRBJ2-1; 7 bases are a match to TRBD2. The germline gives CDR1 MNHEY, CDR2 SVGAGI. This CDR3 contains 15 residues. The V segment lost 6 bases and the J segment 0 bases; nucleotides outside the gene matches: 5. This CDR3 reads CASRLGGYSYNEQFF. CDR3 sequence (DNA): TGTGCCAGCAGATTGGGGGGGTACTCCTACAATGAGCAGTTCTTC.

This rearrangement joins TRBV29-1 to TRBJ2-2; D possibly corresponds to TRBD2 (7 bases). Germline V gene sequence: CDR1 SQVTM, CDR2 ANQGSEA. The CDR3 length is 14 residues. V dropped 6 bases and J dropped 4 bases, with 15 bases sitting between them. The CDR3 DNA reads as TGCAGCGTGGGGGGGCTAGCGGTCACCGGGGAGCTGTTTTTT. This encodes CSVGGLAVTGELFF.

As regards this clone: Other nucleotide sequences from this sample produce the same CDR3. The genes are TRBV19 and TRBJ1-1, with D possibly TRBD1 on 6 matching bases. CDR1 is LNHDA and CDR2 is SQIVND in the germline V gene (reference sequence). The CDR3 totals 12 residues. With 4 bases removed from V and 5 bases from J, the gap between germline ends came to 8 bases. The CDR3 loop is CASSRGATEAFF. The CDR3 DNA reads as TGTGCCAGTAGTAGGGGGGCAACTGAAGCTTTCTTT.

Of note for this clone: The same CDR3 can be traced to other DNA sequences in this sample. The rearrangement uses TRBV4-1 and TRBJ2-7; D uncertain. The CDR3 length is 13 residues. V lost 2 bases and J lost 3, with 8 bases in between. The germline V gene encodes CDR1 MGHRA and CDR2 YSYEKL. Written as DNA, the CDR3 is TGCGCCAGCAGCCAACAGGAAGGCTACGAGCAGTACTTC. As protein: CASSQQEGYEQYF.